This is a list of T cell receptor beta chains from one sample in a study of response to subunit inactivated influenza vaccine. TCRdb reanalysed the RT-PCR reads using MiXCR and keeps one entry per CDR3 protein. There are 280,000 or so distinct CDR3 sequences in the sample; 20% to 25% occur only once, and more than 8.5% lies in the top ten. The sample consisted of PBMCs from blood, taken approximately 20 months after vaccination. The origin of the receptors is a man between 50 and 75 years old who received an inactivated influenza vaccine. Each CDR3 is given with its conserved first and last residue. A D gene is named only where the DNA matches it firmly. Only some rows state a clone size, as once, few, many or a class for expanded clones.

clone_size,j_call,d_call,v_call,cdr3_aa,cdr3_nt
many,TRBJ1-3,TRBD1,TRBV5-1,CASSLRGQGVIETGNTIYF,TGCGCCAGCAGCTTGCGCGGACAGGGAGTTATAGAGACCGGAAACACCATATATTTT
.,TRBJ1-5,TRBD1,TRBV6-1,CASSPWTGLDNQAQHF,TGTGCCAGCAGTCCCTGGACAGGGTTGGACAATCAGGCCCAGCATTTT
.,TRBJ2-2,TRBD1,TRBV11-3,CASSDRITGELFF,TGTGCCAGTTCGGACAGGATTACCGGGGAGCTGTTTTTT
.,TRBJ2-1,.,TRBV7-9,CASSSRLPGRWDEQFF,TGTGCCAGCAGCTCAAGGCTCCCAGGGCGGTGGGATGAGCAGTTCTTC
few,TRBJ2-3,.,TRBV3-1,CASSQKTSSPDTQYF,TGTGCCAGCAGCCAAAAAACTAGTAGCCCAGATACGCAGTATTTT
.,TRBJ1-1,.,TRBV6-2/TRBV6-3,CASSYEEGLTNTEAFF,TGTGCCAGCAGTTATGAGGAGGGGCTAACAAACACTGAAGCTTTCTTT
few,TRBJ2-1,TRBD2,TRBV12-3/TRBV12-4,CASSLTSSGLYNEQFF,TGTGCCAGCAGTTTAACCTCTAGCGGCCTATACAATGAGCAGTTCTTC
.,TRBJ2-3,.,TRBV29-1,CSVYRGTDTQYF,TGCAGCGTTTACAGGGGCACAGATACGCAGTATTTT
many,TRBJ1-2,.,TRBV24-1,CATSDPSRADYGYTF,TGTGCCACCAGTGATCCCTCCAGGGCCGACTATGGCTACACCTTC
.,TRBJ2-7,.,TRBV11-2,CASSLVSGRHSYEQYF,TGTGCCAGCAGCTTAGTCAGCGGCAGGCACTCCTACGAGCAGTACTTC
few,TRBJ2-7,.,TRBV3-1,CASSRRGGYEQYF,TGTGCCAGCAGCCGTCGGGGTGGCTACGAGCAGTACTTC
few,TRBJ2-7,TRBD2,TRBV24-1,CATAGDSYEQYF,TGTGCCACTGCGGGGGACTCCTACGAGCAGTACTTC
.,TRBJ2-1,TRBD2,TRBV12-3/TRBV12-4,CASSSPVLAGGYNEQFF,TGTGCCAGCAGTTCACCCGTACTAGCGGGAGGGTACAATGAGCAGTTCTTC
few,TRBJ2-1,.,TRBV5-1,CASSLALAYYNEQFF,TGCGCCAGCAGCTTGGCTCTAGCGTACTACAATGAGCAGTTCTTC
few,TRBJ2-1,.,TRBV13,CASSQSSPKNEQFF,TGTGCCAGCAGCCAGAGTTCCCCAAAAAATGAGCAGTTCTTC
few,TRBJ1-2,TRBD1,TRBV6-5,CASSYSPAGGRYGYTF,TGTGCCAGCAGTTACTCCCCAGCAGGGGGACGGTATGGCTACACCTTC
.,TRBJ2-7,TRBD1,TRBV3-1,CASSFWGQGAREQYF,TGTGCCAGCAGCTTTTGGGGACAGGGGGCACGAGAGCAGTACTTC
few,TRBJ2-1,.,TRBV6-1,CASSPTMGGLSNEQFF,TGTGCCAGCAGTCCAACCATGGGGGGCCTTTCCAATGAGCAGTTCTTC
.,TRBJ2-7,TRBD2,TRBV20-1,CSAQRGGTYEQYF,TGCAGTGCTCAGCGGGGGGGGACCTACGAGCAGTACTTC
.,TRBJ2-1,.,TRBV7-2,CASSPWGTYSSYNEQFF,TGTGCCAGCAGCCCCTGGGGGACTTACAGCAGCTACAATGAGCAGTTCTTC
few,TRBJ1-4,.,TRBV18,CASSPRGNEKLFF,TGTGCCAGCTCACCAAGAGGAAATGAAAAACTGTTTTTT
.,TRBJ2-4,.,TRBV7-9,CASSSGLAKNIQYF,TGTGCCAGCAGCTCCGGATTAGCCAAAAACATTCAGTACTTC
few,TRBJ2-7,.,TRBV12-3/TRBV12-4,CASSHNKNSYEQYF,TGTGCCAGCAGCCATAACAAAAACTCCTACGAGCAGTACTTC
.,TRBJ2-2,.,TRBV5-1,CASSPTITGNTGELFF,TGCGCCAGCAGTCCCACTATTACAGGGAACACCGGGGAGCTGTTTTTT
.,TRBJ2-7,TRBD1,TRBV7-6,CASSTGQGIYYEQYF,TGTGCCAGCAGCACGGGACAGGGAATCTACTACGAGCAGTACTTC
few,TRBJ1-1,.,TRBV15,CATSRTPISLQGEAFF,TGTGCCACCAGCAGAACCCCAATAAGCTTGCAGGGGGAAGCTTTCTTT
.,TRBJ1-4,TRBD1,TRBV5-1,CASSLVGQGSEKLFF,TGCGCCAGCAGCTTGGTGGGACAGGGCTCTGAAAAACTGTTTTTT
.,TRBJ2-2,.,TRBV14,CASSHRRQNTGELFF,TGTGCCAGCAGCCACCGGCGGCAGAACACCGGGGAGCTGTTTTTT
.,TRBJ2-7,.,TRBV5-6,CASNLRGLFYEQYF,TGTGCCAGCAATCTACGGGGTCTTTTCTACGAGCAGTACTTC